A single sample is the source of the 7 T cell receptor beta chains below, sequenced in a study of human T cells and chemical hapten exposure. MiXCR, run by TCRdb on the RACE reads, gives a single entry per CDR3 protein. The sample has some 360,000 distinct CDR3 sequences, roughly 5% seen once; the top ten hold 2% to 3%. Time point defined: pre-sensitization, week 0. Described treatment: therapeutic diphenylcyclopropenone sensitization with weekly scalp DPC. Sequences were derived from whole blood, sampled in connection with sensitization to the hapten diphenylcyclopropenone (DPC). The receptors come from a woman between 50 and 59 years old with alopecia areata. Some clones in this sample may be carry-over from other donors' samples.

The chain links TRBV12-3 or TRBV12-4 to TRBJ1-2; D call uncertain. With 5 bases removed from V and 5 bases from J, the gap between germline ends came to 12 bases. The CDR3 has 13 residues. CDR3 region: CASSPLPSYGYTF. DNA for the CDR3: TGTGCCAGCAGTCCCCTACCAAGTTATGGCTACACCTTC.

The table lists this clonotype with a few counts. The chain links TRBV5-4 to TRBJ1-2; D unresolved. The V gene's germline CDR1 is SGHNT and CDR2 YYREEE (reference sequence). The CDR3 has 16 amino acids. Trimming left V 3 bases short and J 0 bases short, with 15 bases between. The DNA of the CDR3 is TGTGCCAGCAGCTCCCCAGGTGATCGAGCTAACTATGGCTACACCTTC. It encodes CASSSPGDRANYGYTF.

With respect to this clonotype: Being one base from a much bigger clone, this may be a read error. The chain joins TRBV7-2 to TRBJ2-1, with D hard to call. Germline-derived CDR1 and CDR2 are SGHTA and FQGNSA. The CDR3 spans 14 residues. The CDR3 coding sequence is TGTGCCAACAGCTCACCCGGAGCATTCAATGAGCAGTTCTTC. Protein sequence: CANSSPGAFNEQFF. Variable domain in full (rest from reference TRBV7-2 and TRBJ2-1): GAGVSQSPSNKVTEKGKDVELRCDPISGHTALYWYRQSLGQGLEFLIYFQGNSAPDKSGLPSDRFSAERTGGSVSTLTIQRTQQEDSAVYLCANSSPGAFNEQFFGPGTRLTVL.

This clonotype was detected many times. The rearrangement uses TRBV7-2 and TRBJ1-5; D is perhaps TRBD1 (5 bases). This CDR3 spans 15 amino acids. Germline V CDR1 and CDR2: SGHTA, FQGNSA. Trimming shortened V by 5 bases and J by 0 bases, and 11 bases separated the two germline ends. CDR3 in DNA: TGTGCCAGCAGCCCTCTGGGGCTTAGCAATCAGCCCCAGCATTTT. It specifies CASSPLGLSNQPQHF.

The table lists this clonotype with many counts. Here the CDR3 DNA reads TGTGCCAGCAGACGAGGGACAGGTGTAACCGGGGAGCTGTTTTTT. Translation gives CASRRGTGVTGELFF. The V and J genes are TRBV9 and TRBJ2-2; the match to TRBD1 covers 8 bases. The CDR3 spans 15 residues. The germline gives CDR1 SGDLS, CDR2 YYNGEE. V shed 5 bases and J 5 bases; nucleotides not matched to a gene: 8.

This clonotype came up many times. V usage is TRBV29-1 and J usage is TRBJ2-3, with 9 bases fitting TRBD2. Germline V gene lookup returns CDR1 SQVTM and CDR2 ANQGSEA. This CDR3 has 17 residues. With V trimmed by 3 bases and J by 0 bases, 10 bases remained unmatched. In DNA, the CDR3 is TGCAGCGTTGATGGGCTAGCGGGGCCCTCGAGCACAGATACGCAGTATTTT. Translated, it gives CSVDGLAGPSSTDTQYF.

This clonotype showed up just a few times. The CDR3 DNA is TGTGCCAGCAGCTTAATGGGAAGCGGGGGTAACACCGGGGAGCTGTTTTTT. Residues: CASSLMGSGGNTGELFF. The chain carries TRBV7-3 and TRBJ2-2; 8 nucleotides line up with TRBD2. This CDR3 spans 17 amino acids. Germline CDR1 reads SGHTA; CDR2 reads FQGTGA. Trimming took 1 base from V and 2 from J; bases not matched to a gene: 6.